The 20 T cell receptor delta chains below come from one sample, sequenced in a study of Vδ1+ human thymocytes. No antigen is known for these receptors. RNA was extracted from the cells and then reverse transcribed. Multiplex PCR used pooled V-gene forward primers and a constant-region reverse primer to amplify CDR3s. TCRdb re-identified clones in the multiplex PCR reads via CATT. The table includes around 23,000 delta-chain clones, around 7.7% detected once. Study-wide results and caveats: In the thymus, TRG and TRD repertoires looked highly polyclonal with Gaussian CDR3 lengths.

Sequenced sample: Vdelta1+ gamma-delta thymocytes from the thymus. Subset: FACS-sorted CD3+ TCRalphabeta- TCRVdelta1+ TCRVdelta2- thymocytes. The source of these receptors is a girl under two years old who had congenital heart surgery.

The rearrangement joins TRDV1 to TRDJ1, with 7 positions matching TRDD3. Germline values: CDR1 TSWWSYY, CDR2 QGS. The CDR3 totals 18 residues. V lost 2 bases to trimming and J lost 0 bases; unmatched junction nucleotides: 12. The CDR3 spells CALGEFSVWGPNTDKLIF. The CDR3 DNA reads TGTGCTCTTGGGGAATTTTCGGTCTGGGGGCCAAACACCGATAAACTCATCTTT.

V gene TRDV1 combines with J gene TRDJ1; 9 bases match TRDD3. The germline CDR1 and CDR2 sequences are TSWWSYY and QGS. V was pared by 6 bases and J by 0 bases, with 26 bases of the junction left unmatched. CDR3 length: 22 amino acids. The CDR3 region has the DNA TGTGCTCTTGGTTTTAAAAGGGGGCCACTGGGGGACCTAACTCTGTACACCGATAAACTCATCTTT. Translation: CALGFKRGPLGDLTLYTDKLIF.

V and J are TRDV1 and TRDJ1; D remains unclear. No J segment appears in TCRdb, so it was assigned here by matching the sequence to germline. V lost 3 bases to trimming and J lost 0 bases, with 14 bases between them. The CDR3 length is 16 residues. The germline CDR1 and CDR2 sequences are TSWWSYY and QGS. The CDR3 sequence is CALGDRESTNTDKLIF. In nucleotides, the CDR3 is TGTGCTCTTGGGGACCGAGAAAGTACTAACACCGATAAACTCATCTTT.

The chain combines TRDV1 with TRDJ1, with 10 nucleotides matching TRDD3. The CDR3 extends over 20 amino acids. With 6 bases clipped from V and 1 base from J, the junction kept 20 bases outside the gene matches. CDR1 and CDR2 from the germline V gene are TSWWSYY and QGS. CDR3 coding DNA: TGTGCTCTTGGTTACATTATTGGGGGATACTATTCAGAAATCACCGATAAACTCATCTTT. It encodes CALGYIIGGYYSEITDKLIF.

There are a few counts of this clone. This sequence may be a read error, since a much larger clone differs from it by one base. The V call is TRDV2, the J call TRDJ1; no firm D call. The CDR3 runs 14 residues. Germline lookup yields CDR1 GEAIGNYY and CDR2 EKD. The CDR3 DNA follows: TGTGCCTGTGACACCGTTGGTGACGCCGATAAATTCATCTTT. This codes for CACDTVGDADKFIF.

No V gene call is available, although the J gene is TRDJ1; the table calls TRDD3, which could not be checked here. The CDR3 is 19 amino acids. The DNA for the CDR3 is TGTGCTCTTGGGGAACTATCCTTCCCCTGGGGGATCAGGGGTGATAAACTCATCTTT. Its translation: CALGELSFPWGIRGDKLIF.

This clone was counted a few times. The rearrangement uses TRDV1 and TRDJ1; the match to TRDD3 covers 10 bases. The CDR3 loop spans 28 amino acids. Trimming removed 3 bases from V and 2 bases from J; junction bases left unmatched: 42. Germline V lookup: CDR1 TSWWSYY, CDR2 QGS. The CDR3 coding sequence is TGTGCTCTTGGGGATCGACCCCACATAACACAAAGTTCCTACTGGGGGATTTCTCCCATCTGGCCTACCGATAAACTCATCTTT. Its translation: CALGDRPHITQSSYWGISPIWPTDKLIF.

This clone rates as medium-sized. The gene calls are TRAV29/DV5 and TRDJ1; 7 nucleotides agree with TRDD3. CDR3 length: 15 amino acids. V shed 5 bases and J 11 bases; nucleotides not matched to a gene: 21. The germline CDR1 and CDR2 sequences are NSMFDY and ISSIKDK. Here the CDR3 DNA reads TGTGCAGCGGGGAGAGCATCCGAAGGGGGATGGAGGCTCATCTTT. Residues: CAAGRASEGGWRLIF.

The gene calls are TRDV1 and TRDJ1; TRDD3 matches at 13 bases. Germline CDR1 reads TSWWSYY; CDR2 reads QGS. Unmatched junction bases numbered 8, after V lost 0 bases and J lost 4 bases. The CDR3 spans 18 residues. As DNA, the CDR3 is TGTGCTCTTGGGGAACTCTCGGCACTGGGGGATACGGGCGATAAACTCATCTTT. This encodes CALGELSALGDTGDKLIF.

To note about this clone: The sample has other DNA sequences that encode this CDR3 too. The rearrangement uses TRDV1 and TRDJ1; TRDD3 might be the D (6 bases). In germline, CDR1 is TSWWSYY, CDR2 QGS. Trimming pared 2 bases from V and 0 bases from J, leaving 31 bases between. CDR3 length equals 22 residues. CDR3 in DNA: TGTGCTCTTGGGGAAGTACGAGGCCCGGGGGGACGAAAAAACTTGTACACCGATAAACTCATCTTT. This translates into CALGEVRGPGGRKNLYTDKLIF.

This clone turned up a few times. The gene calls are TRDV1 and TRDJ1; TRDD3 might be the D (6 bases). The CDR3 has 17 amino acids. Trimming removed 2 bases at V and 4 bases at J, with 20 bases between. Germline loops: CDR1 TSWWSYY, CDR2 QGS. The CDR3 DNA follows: TGTGCTCTTGGGGAAGCGTGTACTGGGATCCCTGGCGATAAACTCATCTTT. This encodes CALGEACTGIPGDKLIF.

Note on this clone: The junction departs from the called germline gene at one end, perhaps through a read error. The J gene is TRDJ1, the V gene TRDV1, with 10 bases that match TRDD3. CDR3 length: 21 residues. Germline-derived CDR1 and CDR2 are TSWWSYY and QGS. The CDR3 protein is CALGEHIAGGGYASWGQGLIF. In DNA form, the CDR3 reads TGTGCTCTTGGGGAACATATCGCCGGCGGGGGATACGCCTCTTGGGGGCAAGGACTCATCTTC.

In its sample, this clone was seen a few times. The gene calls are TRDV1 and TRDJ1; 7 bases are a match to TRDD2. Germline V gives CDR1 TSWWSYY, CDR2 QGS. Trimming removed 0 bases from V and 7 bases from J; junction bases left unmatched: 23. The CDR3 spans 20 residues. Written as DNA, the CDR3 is TGTGCTCTTGGGGAACTAGAACGTAATCCGTTCCTACAAAAGGATGTTAAACTCATCTTT. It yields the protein CALGELERNPFLQKDVKLIF.

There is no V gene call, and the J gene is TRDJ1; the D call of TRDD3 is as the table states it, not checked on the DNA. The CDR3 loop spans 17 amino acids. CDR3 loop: CALGASTVLGESDKLIF. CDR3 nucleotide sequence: TGTGCTCTTGGGGCTTCCACCGTACTGGGGGAATCCGATAAACTCATCTTT.

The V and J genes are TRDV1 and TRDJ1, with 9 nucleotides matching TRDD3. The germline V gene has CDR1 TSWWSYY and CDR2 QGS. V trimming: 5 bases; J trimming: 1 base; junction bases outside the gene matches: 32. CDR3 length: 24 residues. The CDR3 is CALGTPIGTPLRLGIRHPTDKLIF. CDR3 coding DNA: TGTGCTCTTGGGACTCCAATCGGAACTCCACTACGGCTGGGGATACGACACCCCACCGATAAACTCATCTTT.

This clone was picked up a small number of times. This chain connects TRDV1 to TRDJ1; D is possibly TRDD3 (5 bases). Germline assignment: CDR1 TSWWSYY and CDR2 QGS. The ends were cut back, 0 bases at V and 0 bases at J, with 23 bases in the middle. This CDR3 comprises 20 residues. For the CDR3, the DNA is TGTGCTCTTGGGGAACTAGTGATTCATACTGGCGAGGGGTACACCGATAAACTCATCTTT. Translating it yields CALGELVIHTGEGYTDKLIF.

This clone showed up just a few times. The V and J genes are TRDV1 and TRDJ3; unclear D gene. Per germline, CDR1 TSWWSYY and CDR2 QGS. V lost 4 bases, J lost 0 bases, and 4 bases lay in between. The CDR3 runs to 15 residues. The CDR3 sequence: CALGGLSWDTRQMFF. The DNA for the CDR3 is TGTGCTCTTGGGGGCCTCTCCTGGGACACCCGACAGATGTTTTTC.

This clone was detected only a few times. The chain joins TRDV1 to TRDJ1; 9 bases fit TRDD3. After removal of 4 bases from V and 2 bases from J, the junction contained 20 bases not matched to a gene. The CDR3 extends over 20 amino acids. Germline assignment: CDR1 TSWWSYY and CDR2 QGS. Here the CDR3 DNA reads TGTGCTCTTGGGGGACCTTTGGGGGGATACTCGCGAGTAGTAACCGATAAACTCATCTTT. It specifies CALGGPLGGYSRVVTDKLIF.

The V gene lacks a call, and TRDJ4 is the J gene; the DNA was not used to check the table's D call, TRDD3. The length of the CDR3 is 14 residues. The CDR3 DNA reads TGTGCTCTTGGGTACCTCGTGGATTTCGGACCCCTGATCTTT. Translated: CALGYLVDFGPLIF.

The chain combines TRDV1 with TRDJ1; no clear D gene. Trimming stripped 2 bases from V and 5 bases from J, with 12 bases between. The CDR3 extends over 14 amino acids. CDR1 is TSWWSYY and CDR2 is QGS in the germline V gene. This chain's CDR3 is CALGEWTTMDKLIF. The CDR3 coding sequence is TGTGCTCTTGGGGAATGGACTACGATGGATAAACTCATCTTT.